Listed here are 17 T cell receptor beta chains from one sample, sequenced in a study of blood T cell repertoires in COVID-19 (dated by TCRdb to between 2020 and 2021). Library preparation used the immunoSEQ multiplex PCR assay. TCRdb retrieved this table from immuneACCESS and kept in-frame rearrangements only. Not all clones are present; in checked studies, unresolved V genes account for under half, and no reason is known for the remainder. The sample profile shows 70,000 or so clones; over 80% of them were found once. In total, the top ten clones hold 5% to 7.5% of the sample. The sample was peripheral blood. The receptors stem from a woman in her forties or fifties with acute or convalescent COVID-19.

This clone appeared once. The chain carries TRBV4-3 and TRBJ1-2, with D possibly matching TRBD1 (6 bases). Trimming removed 0 bases from V and 5 bases from J, with 10 bases in between. Germline V gives CDR1 LGHNA, CDR2 YSLEER. CDR3 length: 14 amino acids. Written as DNA, the CDR3 is TGCGCCAGCAGCCAAGACAGGGGCGGATATGGCTACACCTTC. Translated: CASSQDRGGYGYTF.

The DNA of the CDR3 is TGTGCCAGCTCACCGGTAGGGGACTATGGCTACACCTTC. This gives the protein CASSPVGDYGYTF. This rearrangement joins TRBV18 to TRBJ1-2, with D perhaps matching TRBD1 (5 bases). This CDR3 comprises 13 residues. Germline V gene sequence: CDR1 KGHSH, CDR2 LQKENI. V dropped 3 bases and J dropped 3 bases, with 8 bases sitting between them. The full variable domain, its missing parts supplied by reference TRBV18 and TRBJ1-2, is NAGVMQNPRHLVRRRGQEARLRCSPMKGHSHVYWYRQLPEEGLKFMVYLQKENIIDESGMPKERFSAEFPKEGPSILRIQQVVRGDSAAYFCASSPVGDYGYTFGSGTRLTVV.

There are a few counts of this clone. The V call is TRBV30, the J call TRBJ1-5, with 7 positions matching TRBD1. The trim removed 2 bases at V and 5 bases at J, leaving 6 bases unmatched. Germline CDR1 reads GTSNPN; CDR2 reads SVGIG (reference sequence). This CDR3 comprises 14 residues. CDR3 amino acids: CAWSPGQIYQPQHF. The CDR3 coding sequence is TGTGCCTGGAGTCCGGGACAGATATATCAGCCCCAGCATTTT.

This clone has only a few counts. The V call is TRBV4-3, the J call TRBJ2-7, with 8 bases lining up with TRBD2. The germline CDR1 and CDR2 sequences are LGHNA and YSLEER. This CDR3 spans 16 amino acids. V dropped 0 bases and J dropped 2; count of bases not matched to a gene: 6. CDR3 residues: CASSQEAGVPTYEQYF. The CDR3 nucleotides are TGCGCCAGCAGCCAAGAAGCGGGAGTCCCTACCTACGAGCAGTACTTC.

The chain links TRBV7-8 to TRBJ2-7; TRBD2 might be the D (6 bases). V lost 5 bases and J lost 4, with 9 bases in between. CDR1 is SGHVS, CDR2 FQNEAQ, per germline. CDR3 length: 12 amino acids. Written as DNA, the CDR3 is TGTGCCAGCAGCCGGGACTGGTACGAGCAGTACTTC. As protein: CASSRDWYEQYF.

The J gene is TRBJ1-3, the V gene TRBV16; D not resolved. The germline V and J ends were trimmed by 1 base and 0 bases, with 7 bases remaining between them. Germline V gene data show CDR1 as KGHSY and CDR2 as FQNENV. This CDR3 contains 15 residues. The DNA for the CDR3 is TGTGCCAGCAGCCAATGGAGCAACTCTGGAAACACCATATATTTT. It encodes CASSQWSNSGNTIYF.

The chain couples TRBV20-1 to TRBJ1-2, with 10 bases aligning to TRBD1. Trimming took 3 bases from V and 2 from J; bases not matched to a gene: 3. Germline CDR1 reads DFQATT; CDR2 reads SNEGSKA (reference sequence). CDR3 length: 14 amino acids. The CDR3: CSASRTGGNYGYTF. CDR3 in DNA: TGCAGTGCTAGTAGGACAGGGGGGAACTATGGCTACACCTTC.

The chain employs TRBV10-2 and TRBJ1-4; 11 nucleotides agree with TRBD1. V shed 2 bases and J 8 bases; nucleotides not matched to a gene: 7. This CDR3 spans 16 amino acids. In germline, CDR1 is WSHSY, CDR2 SAAADI. The CDR3 loop reads CASSEQGTGGLEKLFF. For the CDR3, the DNA is TGCGCCAGCAGTGAGCAAGGGACAGGGGGGTTGGAAAAACTGTTTTTT.

The chain employs TRBV24-1 and TRBJ2-5; maybe TRBD2 (5 bases). Germline CDR1 KGHDR, CDR2 SFDVKD. The ends were cut back, 8 bases at V and 5 bases at J, with 17 bases in the middle. This CDR3 has 14 residues. The CDR3 region is CATTFPGLGETQYF. The CDR3 DNA follows: TGTGCCACCACATTTCCAGGACTCGGGGAGACCCAGTACTTC.

The chain joins TRBV7-8 to TRBJ2-1; D might be TRBD2 (5 bases). CDR1 and CDR2 from the germline V gene are SGHVS and FQNEAQ. The CDR3 is made up of 14 amino acids. Trimming pared 3 bases from V and 6 bases from J, leaving 12 bases between. CDR3 residues: CASSFSTGINEQFF. The CDR3 DNA reads TGTGCCAGCAGCTTCTCCACGGGAATCAATGAGCAGTTCTTC.

The V call is TRBV21-1, the J call TRBJ2-1; the DNA was not compared with TRBD1, the D call given in the table. TRBV21-1 is a pseudogene locus. The CDR3 consists of 13 residues. As DNA, the CDR3 is TGTGCCAGCAGCAGGGGGCGTTACAATGAGCAGTTCTTC. This encodes CASSRGRYNEQFF.

The chain joins TRBV18 to TRBJ1-2; D unclear. Germline CDR1 and CDR2: KGHSH and LQKENI. Trimming left V 5 bases short and J 3 bases short, with 13 bases between. CDR3 length: 14 residues. CDR3 DNA sequence: TGTGCCAGCTCAGCCCCTCTAACCCACTATGGCTACACCTTC. The encoded protein is CASSAPLTHYGYTF.

V usage is TRBV29-1 and J usage is TRBJ1-1; 8 nucleotides align to TRBD1. There are 13 residues in the CDR3. Trimming took 7 bases from V and 3 from J; bases not matched to a gene: 7. CDR1 is SQVTM, CDR2 ANQGSEA, per germline. DNA for the CDR3: TGCAGCGGACAGGGGCAGCGGGACACTGAAGCTTTCTTT. Its protein product is CSGQGQRDTEAFF.

This clone was recorded once. The chain is built from TRBV19 and TRBJ1-2; 7 nucleotides match TRBD1. Germline V gene lookup returns CDR1 LNHDA and CDR2 SQIVND (reference sequence). The CDR3 contains 13 residues. V shed 6 bases, J shed 9 bases, and the junction held 10 bases outside the gene matches. This CDR3 reads CASSIDRAGSYTF. For the CDR3, the DNA is TGTGCCAGTAGCATCGACAGGGCCGGGAGCTACACCTTC.

DNA of the CDR3: TGTGCCAGCAGCGCAGGTGACTATGGCTACACCTTC. Translated: CASSAGDYGYTF. The chain uses TRBV7-9 and TRBJ1-2; D is uncertain. Germline V gives CDR1 SEHNR, CDR2 FQNEAQ (reference sequence). The CDR3 is made up of 12 amino acids. Deletions cut 5 bases from V and 3 bases from J, with 7 bases between.

The chain links TRBV12-3 or TRBV12-4 to TRBJ2-1, with a possible D match to TRBD1 (6 bases). Trimming removed 3 bases from V and 7 bases from J, with 10 bases in between. This CDR3 is built from 13 residues. DNA for the CDR3: TGTGCCAGCAGTTTCCAAGGGGGTAATGAGCAGTTCTTC. It yields the protein CASSFQGGNEQFF.

The rearrangement links TRBV18 to TRBJ2-1; the match to TRBD2 covers 10 bases. J gave up 0 bases and V 0 bases, and 17 bases lay outside the gene matches. This CDR3 spans 22 amino acids. The germline gives CDR1 KGHSH, CDR2 LQKENI. CDR3 coding DNA: TGTGCCAGCTCACCACCGTTGTGGGGCTCAGCGGGGGGGCCGGGCTCCTACAATGAGCAGTTCTTC. Encoded protein: CASSPPLWGSAGGPGSYNEQFF.